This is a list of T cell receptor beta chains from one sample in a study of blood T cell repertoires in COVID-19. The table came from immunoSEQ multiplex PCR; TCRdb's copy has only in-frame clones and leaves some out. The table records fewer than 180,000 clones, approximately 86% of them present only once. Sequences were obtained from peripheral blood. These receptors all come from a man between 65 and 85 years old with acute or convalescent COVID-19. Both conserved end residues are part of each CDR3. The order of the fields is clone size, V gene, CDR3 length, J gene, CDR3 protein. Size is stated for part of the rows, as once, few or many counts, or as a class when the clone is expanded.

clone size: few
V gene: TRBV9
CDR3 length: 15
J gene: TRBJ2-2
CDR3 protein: CASSPRQGYTGELFF

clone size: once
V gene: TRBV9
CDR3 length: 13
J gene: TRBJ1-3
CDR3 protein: CASSALTGNTIYF

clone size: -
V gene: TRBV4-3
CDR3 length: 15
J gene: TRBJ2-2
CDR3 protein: CASSYHSGGAGELFF

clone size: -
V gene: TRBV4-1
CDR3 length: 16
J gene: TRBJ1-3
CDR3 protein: CASSQERGLSGNTIYF

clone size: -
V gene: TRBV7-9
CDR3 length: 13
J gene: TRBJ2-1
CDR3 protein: CASSSGVYNEQFF

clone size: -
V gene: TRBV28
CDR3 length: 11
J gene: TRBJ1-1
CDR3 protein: CASTGGTEAFF

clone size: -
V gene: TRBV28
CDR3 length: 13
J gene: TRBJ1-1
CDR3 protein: CASSGQEFTEAFF

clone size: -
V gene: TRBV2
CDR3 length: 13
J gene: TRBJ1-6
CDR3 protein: CASSLAQGSPLHF

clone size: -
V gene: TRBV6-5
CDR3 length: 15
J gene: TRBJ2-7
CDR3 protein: CASSYLGTGAYEQYF

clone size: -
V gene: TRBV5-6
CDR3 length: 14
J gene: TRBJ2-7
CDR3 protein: CASGRGGRIDEQYF

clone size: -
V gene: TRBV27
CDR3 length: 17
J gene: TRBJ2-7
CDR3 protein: CASSTARGPTISYEQYF

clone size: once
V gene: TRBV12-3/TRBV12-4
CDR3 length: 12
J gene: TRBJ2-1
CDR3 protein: CASNIQGGKQFF

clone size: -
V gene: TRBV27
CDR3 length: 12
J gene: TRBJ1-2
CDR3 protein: CASSTRDSGYTF

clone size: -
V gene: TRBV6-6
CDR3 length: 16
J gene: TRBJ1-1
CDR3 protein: CASRPNRIQMNTEAFF

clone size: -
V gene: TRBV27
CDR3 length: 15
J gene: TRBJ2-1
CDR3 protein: CASRLGQGSYNEQFF

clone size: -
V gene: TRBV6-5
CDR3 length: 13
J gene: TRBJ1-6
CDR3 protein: CASLREEDSPLHF

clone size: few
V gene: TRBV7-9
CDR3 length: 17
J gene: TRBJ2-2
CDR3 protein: CASLPSRGGPNTGELFF

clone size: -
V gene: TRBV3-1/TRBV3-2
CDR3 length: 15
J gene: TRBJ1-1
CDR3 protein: CASTPSGRWDTEAFF

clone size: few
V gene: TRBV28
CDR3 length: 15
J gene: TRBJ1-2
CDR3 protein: CASEWDRQGHYGYTF

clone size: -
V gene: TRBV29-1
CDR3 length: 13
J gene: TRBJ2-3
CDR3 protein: CSAAGTATDTQYF

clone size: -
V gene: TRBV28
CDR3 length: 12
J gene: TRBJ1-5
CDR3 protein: CASSLGGQPQHF

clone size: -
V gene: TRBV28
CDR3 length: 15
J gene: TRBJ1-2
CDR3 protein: CASSLPRTGTYGYTF

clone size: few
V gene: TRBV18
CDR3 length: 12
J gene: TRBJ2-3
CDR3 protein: CASSAESDTQYF

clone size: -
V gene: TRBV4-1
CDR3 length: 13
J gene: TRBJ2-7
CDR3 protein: CASSQLTSEEQYF

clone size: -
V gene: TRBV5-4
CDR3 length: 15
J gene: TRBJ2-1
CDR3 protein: CASSLVGAGNNEQFF

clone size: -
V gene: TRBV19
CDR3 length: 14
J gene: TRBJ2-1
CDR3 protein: CASSSGISYNEQFF

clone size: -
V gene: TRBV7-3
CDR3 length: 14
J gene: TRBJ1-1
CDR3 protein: CASSLSGLNTEAFF

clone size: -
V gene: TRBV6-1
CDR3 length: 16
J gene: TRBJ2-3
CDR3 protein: CASSALLAASTDTQYF

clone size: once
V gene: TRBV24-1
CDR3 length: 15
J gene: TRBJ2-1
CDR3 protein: CATARSGAGVNEQFF

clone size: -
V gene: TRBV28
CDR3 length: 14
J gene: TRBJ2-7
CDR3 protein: CASSVGLAGYEQYF

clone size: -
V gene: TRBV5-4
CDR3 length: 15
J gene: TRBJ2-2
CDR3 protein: CASSTGLANTGELFF

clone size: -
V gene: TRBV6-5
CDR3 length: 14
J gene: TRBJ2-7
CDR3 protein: CASRPRGDPYEQYF

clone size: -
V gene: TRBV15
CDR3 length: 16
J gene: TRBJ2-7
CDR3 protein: CATSRGQGRGVYEQYF

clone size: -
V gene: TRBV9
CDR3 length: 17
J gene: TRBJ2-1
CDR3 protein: CASSVAPGLYSYNEQFF

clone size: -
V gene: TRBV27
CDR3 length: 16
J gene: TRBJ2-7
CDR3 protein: CASGQTGAGGLGEQYF

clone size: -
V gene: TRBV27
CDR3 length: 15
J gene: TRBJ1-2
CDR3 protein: CASSLAGQGGYGYTF

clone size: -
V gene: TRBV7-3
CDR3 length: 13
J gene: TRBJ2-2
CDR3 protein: CASSSANTGELFF

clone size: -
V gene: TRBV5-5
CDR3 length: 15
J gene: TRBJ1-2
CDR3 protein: CASSSAGGRNYGYTF

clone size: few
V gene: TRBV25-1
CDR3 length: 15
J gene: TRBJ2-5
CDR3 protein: CASRGVGGADETQYF

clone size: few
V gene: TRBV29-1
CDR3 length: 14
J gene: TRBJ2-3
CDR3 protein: CSVEDSGSSDTQYF

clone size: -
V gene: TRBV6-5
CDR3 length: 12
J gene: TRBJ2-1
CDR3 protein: CASRGLAAEQFF

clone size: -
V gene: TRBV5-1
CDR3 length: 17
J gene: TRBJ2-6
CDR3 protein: CASSTGARGRGANVLTF

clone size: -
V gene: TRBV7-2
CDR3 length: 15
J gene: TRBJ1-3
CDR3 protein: CASSLVPVSGNTIYF

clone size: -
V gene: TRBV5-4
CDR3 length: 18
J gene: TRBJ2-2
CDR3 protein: CASSSSSYRDGDTGELFF

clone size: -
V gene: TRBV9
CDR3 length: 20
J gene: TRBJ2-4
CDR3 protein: CASSEAGTGGNAGSKNIQYF

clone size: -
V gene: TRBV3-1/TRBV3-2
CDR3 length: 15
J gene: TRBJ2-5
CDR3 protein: CASSQGAGGSKTQYF